The 22 T cell receptor beta chains below were found in one sample sequenced in a study of CD8 T cells in ankylosing spondylitis. MiXCR, applied by TCRdb to the 5' RACE reads, yields one record per CDR3 protein. The sample has tens of thousands of distinct CDR3 sequences, 5.3% seen once; the top ten hold 2.2%. Sequencing was carried out using blood, either unsorted or a sorted T cell fraction (not recorded which). These receptors all stem from a male donor with ankylosing spondylitis or in good health (not recorded which).

In its sample, this clonotype was seen many times. The V gene is TRBV2, the J gene TRBJ2-3; possible D gene TRBD2, 6 bases. CDR1 is SNHLY, CDR2 FYNNEI, per germline. V was shortened by 7 bases and J by 2 bases, with 16 bases between the two germline ends. The CDR3 covers 15 residues. The CDR3 DNA is TGTGCCAGCAAAAGCGTCTCTAGCGCCACAGATACGCAGTATTTT. Its translation is CASKSVSSATDTQYF.

This rearrangement joins TRBV6-2 or TRBV6-3 to TRBJ1-6, with TRBD1 as a possible D gene (6 bases). V lost 4 bases to trimming and J lost 6 bases, with 22 bases between them. Germline V CDR1 and CDR2: MNHEY, SVGEGT. This CDR3 has 18 residues. This CDR3 is CASSWSSGQPGSNSPLHF. The CDR3 nucleotides read TGTGCCAGCAGTTGGTCAAGCGGACAGCCTGGTTCTAATTCACCCCTCCACTTT.

This clonotype was detected many times. V usage is TRBV18 and J usage is TRBJ2-3, with no clear D. The length of the CDR3 is 13 residues. V was pared by 6 bases and J by 5 bases, with 12 bases between. The germline V gene has CDR1 KGHSH and CDR2 LQKENI. The CDR3 loop reads CASSALRGDTQYF. The DNA for the CDR3 is TGTGCCAGCTCGGCCCTACGAGGAGATACGCAGTATTTT.

This clonotype was seen ten or more times. The CDR3 coding sequence is TGTGCCAGCAGCATAGGGGTTGGACAGACCTACAATGAGCAGTTCTTC. Its translation is CASSIGVGQTYNEQFF. The rearrangement links TRBV7-6 to TRBJ2-1; D possibly corresponds to TRBD1 (6 bases). The V and J ends lost 5 bases and 2 bases respectively, with 16 bases between them. CDR1 SGHVS and CDR2 FNYEAQ come from the germline V gene. The CDR3 is made up of 16 amino acids.

This clonotype was seen repeatedly, ten times or more. V is TRBV20-1 and J is TRBJ1-5; TRBD1 aligns across 10 bases. CDR1 and CDR2 (germline): DFQATT, SNEGSKA (reference sequence). The CDR3 contains 16 residues. The ends lost 3 bases at V and 2 bases at J; junction bases unmatched: 7. The CDR3 here is CSASFVGTGGNQPQHF. The CDR3 DNA is TGCAGTGCTAGTTTTGTCGGGACAGGGGGCAATCAGCCCCAGCATTTT.

The table lists this clonotype with many counts. In DNA, the CDR3 is TGTGCCAGCAGCCCCCTCGGGCGAGAGCAGTTCTTC. Its protein product is CASSPLGREQFF. This chain uses TRBV7-8 with TRBJ2-1; no firm D call. V lost 5 bases, J lost 10 bases, and 12 bases lay in between. The CDR3 spans 12 residues. Germline CDR1 and CDR2: SGHVS and FQNEAQ.

This clonotype has ten or more counts. The chain links TRBV7-9 to TRBJ2-5, with D perhaps matching TRBD1 (5 bases). Per the germline V gene, CDR1 is SEHNR and CDR2 is FQNEAQ (reference sequence). With 4 bases removed from V and 4 bases from J, the gap between germline ends came to 16 bases. The CDR3 runs to 15 residues. CDR3 DNA: TGTGCCAGCAGCTCACGCCTCTCAGGGCGAGAGACCCAGTACTTC. It yields the protein CASSSRLSGRETQYF.

This clonotype was recorded at least ten times. The chain employs TRBV20-1 and TRBJ2-7; 10 positions agree with TRBD2. V trimming: 5 bases; J trimming: 0 bases; junction bases outside the gene matches: 1. Germline CDR1 DFQATT, CDR2 SNEGSKA (reference sequence). The CDR3 extends over 13 amino acids. The CDR3 region is CSALAGGSYEQYF. DNA for the CDR3: TGCAGTGCTTTAGCGGGGGGCTCCTACGAGCAGTACTTC.

In its sample, this clonotype was seen many times. This chain connects TRBV7-8 to TRBJ1-5, with 11 nucleotides matching TRBD1. The CDR3 consists of 15 residues. Germline values: CDR1 SGHVS, CDR2 FQNEAQ. The V gene end was trimmed by 5 bases and the J gene end by 6 bases; junction bases not matched to a gene: 6. The DNA for the CDR3 is TGTGCCAGCAGCACCGGACAGGGGGCGGTTCAGCCCCAGCATTTT. Protein product: CASSTGQGAVQPQHF.

This clonotype was detected many times. The CDR3 spells CASSLRIIVTEAFF. Written as DNA, the CDR3 is TGTGCCAGCAGTTTAAGGATAATCGTCACTGAAGCTTTCTTT. The chain joins TRBV28 to TRBJ1-1; D is uncertain. CDR1 MDHEN and CDR2 SYDVKM come from the germline V gene. This CDR3 region has 14 residues. V was pared by 2 bases and J by 4 bases, with 11 bases between.

Many counts were recorded for this clonotype. The chain uses TRBV11-2 and TRBJ1-4, with D hard to call. Trimming pared 4 bases from V and 7 bases from J, leaving 13 bases between. The CDR3 has 14 amino acids. Germline CDR1 is SGHAT and CDR2 is FQNNGV. The CDR3 bases are TGTGCCAGCAGCTCCCCGGGTCCGGCTGAAAAACTGTTTTTT. Translated, it gives CASSSPGPAEKLFF.

This clonotype was counted many times. The rearrangement uses TRBV7-2 and TRBJ2-7, with no clear D. This CDR3 is 16 amino acids long. Trimming took 1 base from V and 3 from J, leaving 16 bases between them. Germline V gene lookup returns CDR1 SGHTA and CDR2 FQGNSA. Here the CDR3 DNA reads TGTGCCAGCAGCTTAGATGGAGATTCGGGCCGCTACGAGCAGTACTTC. Translation: CASSLDGDSGRYEQYF.

This clonotype was observed at least ten times. This chain uses TRBV7-8 with TRBJ1-1, with D maybe TRBD1 (5 bases). CDR1 SGHVS and CDR2 FQNEAQ come from the germline V gene. V shed 0 bases and J shed 4 bases, with 12 bases lying between them. The CDR3 spans 15 residues. DNA of the CDR3: TGTGCCAGCAGCTTAGCACGGGGGGGTCGCACTGAAGCTTTCTTT. Protein product: CASSLARGGRTEAFF. The variable domain in full, with the rest retrieved from reference TRBV7-8 and TRBJ1-1, is GAGVSQSPRYKVAKRGQDVALRCDPISGHVSLFWYQQALGQGPEFLTYFQNEAQLDKSGLPSDRFFAERPEGSVSTLKIQRTQQEDSAVYLCASSLARGGRTEAFFGQGTRLTVV.

This clonotype showed up many times. V gene TRBV7-3 combines with J gene TRBJ2-1; D is uncertain. Trimming shortened V by 5 bases and J by 5 bases, and 10 bases separated the two germline ends. From germline, CDR1 is SGHTA and CDR2 FQGTGA. The length of the CDR3 is 13 residues. The CDR3 here is CASSPVGHNEQFF. Written as DNA, the CDR3 is TGTGCCAGCAGCCCCGTAGGACACAATGAGCAGTTCTTC.

This clonotype has at least ten counts. The gene calls are TRBV11-2 and TRBJ1-2; perhaps TRBD1 as D (6 bases). The ends were cut back, 1 base at V and 2 bases at J, with 8 bases in the middle. The CDR3 loop spans 14 amino acids. Germline assignment: CDR1 SGHAT and CDR2 FQNNGV. The DNA of the CDR3 is TGTGCCAGCAGCTTAGGGGGGCCGAACTATGGCTACACCTTC. Encoded protein: CASSLGGPNYGYTF.

In its sample, this clonotype was seen many times. DNA for the CDR3: TGTGCCATCAGTGACTCGGAGGCAGCCCGAAGGTCCTACAATGAGCAGTTCTTC. Its translation is CAISDSEAARRSYNEQFF. The chain recombines TRBV10-3 with TRBJ2-1, with D possibly being TRBD2 (5 bases). The germline gives CDR1 ENHRY, CDR2 SYGVKD. The CDR3 contains 18 residues. V lost 3 bases and J 1 base, leaving 19 bases between the germline ends.

This clonotype has at least ten counts. This may come from a read error, since a much larger clone is one base off. The chain couples TRBV5-1 to TRBJ2-7; D not resolved. CDR1 SGHRS and CDR2 YFSETQ come from the germline V gene. Trimming cost V 0 bases and J 4 bases, with 5 bases left between them. The CDR3 has 12 residues. CDR3 sequence: CASSLGEYEQYF. The CDR3 DNA sequence: TGCGCCAGCAGCTTGGGGGAATACGAGCAGTACTTC.

This clonotype was seen many times. V and J are TRBV18 and TRBJ2-7, with D possibly being TRBD2 (5 bases). V was shortened by 5 bases and J by 2 bases, with 16 bases between the two germline ends. From germline, CDR1 is KGHSH and CDR2 LQKENI. The CDR3 is made up of 15 amino acids. CDR3 nucleotide sequence: TGTGCCAGCTCATTTGGGAGCTCTTTGCCCTACGAGCAGTACTTC. Translating it yields CASSFGSSLPYEQYF.

This clonotype was observed at least ten times. The chain uses TRBV11-2 and TRBJ1-1; D remains unclear. Germline V gives CDR1 SGHAT, CDR2 FQNNGV. CDR3 size: 12 residues. Deletions cut 7 bases from V and 6 bases from J, with 12 bases between. The CDR3 is CASKREPSEAFF. In nucleotides, the CDR3 is TGTGCCAGCAAAAGGGAGCCGTCTGAAGCTTTCTTT.

This clonotype was counted many times. The rearrangement uses TRBV4-2 and TRBJ2-7, with no clear D. The V gene's germline CDR1 is LGHNA and CDR2 YNFKEQ. Trimming shortened V by 0 bases and J by 2 bases, and 11 bases separated the two germline ends. This CDR3 has 15 residues. CDR3 sequence: CASSQEGTTAYEQYF. The CDR3 coding sequence is TGTGCCAGCAGCCAAGAAGGCACCACCGCCTACGAGCAGTACTTC.

The sample holds many counts of this clonotype. The genes are TRBV20-1 and TRBJ2-5; 7 bases align to TRBD1. CDR3 length: 13 residues. V lost 5 bases and J lost 5; bases outside the gene matches: 8. Germline V CDR1 and CDR2: DFQATT, SNEGSKA (reference sequence). The CDR3 region has the DNA TGCAGTGCTCAGGACAGGATGAGGGAGACCCAGTACTTC. Its protein is CSAQDRMRETQYF.

In its sample, this clonotype was seen many times. This sequence joins TRBV10-1 and TRBJ1-5; D is perhaps TRBD1 (5 bases). The V gene's germline CDR1 is WNHNN and CDR2 SYGVQD (reference sequence). V gave up 2 bases and J gave up 2 bases, with 7 bases separating them. The CDR3 totals 14 residues. This chain's CDR3 is CASSEGAGNQPQHF. The CDR3 region has the DNA TGCGCCAGCAGTGAGGGGGCCGGCAATCAGCCCCAGCATTTT.